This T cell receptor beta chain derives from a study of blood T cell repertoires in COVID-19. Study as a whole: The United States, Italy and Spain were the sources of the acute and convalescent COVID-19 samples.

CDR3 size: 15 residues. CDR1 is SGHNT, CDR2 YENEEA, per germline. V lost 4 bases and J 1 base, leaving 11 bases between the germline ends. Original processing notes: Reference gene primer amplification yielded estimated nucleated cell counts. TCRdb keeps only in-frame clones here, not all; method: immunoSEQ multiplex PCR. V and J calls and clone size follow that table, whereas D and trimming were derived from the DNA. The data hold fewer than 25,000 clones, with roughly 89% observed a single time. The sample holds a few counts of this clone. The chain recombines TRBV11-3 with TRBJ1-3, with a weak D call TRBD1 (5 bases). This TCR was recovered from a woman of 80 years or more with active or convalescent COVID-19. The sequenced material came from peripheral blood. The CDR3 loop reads CASSYGRGSGNTIYF. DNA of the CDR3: TGTGCCAGCAGCTACGGGAGGGGTTCTGGAAACACCATATATTTT.